Listed below are T cell receptor beta chains from one sample, sequenced in a study of blood T cell repertoires in COVID-19. TCRdb's table, derived via immunoSEQ multiplex PCR, lists solely in-frame clones and lacks some. The profile covers about 240,000 clones, with roughly 88% appearing a single time and roughly an eighth taken by the ten largest. The sample was peripheral blood. Receptor source: a man older than 75 with acute or convalescent COVID-19. Both conserved end residues are part of each CDR3. The D gene is left open where the match is weak. The listing skips clone size in some rows; elsewhere it reads once, few, many or a size class.

v_call: TRBV7-9; j_call: TRBJ1-3; d_call: -; clone_size: once; cdr3_nt: TGTGCCAGCAGCTTTGTAGCAGACAGCTCTGGAAACACCATATATTTT; cdr3_aa: CASSFVADSSGNTIYF
v_call: TRBV5-1; j_call: TRBJ1-2; d_call: -; clone_size: few; cdr3_nt: TGCGCCAGCAGCTTAGAGGGCGCAGCTAACTATGGCTACACCTTC; cdr3_aa: CASSLEGAANYGYTF
v_call: TRBV6-5; j_call: TRBJ1-1; d_call: -; clone_size: -; cdr3_nt: TGTGCCAGCGTAGCGGGGAACGCTGAAGCTTTCTTT; cdr3_aa: CASVAGNAEAFF
v_call: TRBV29-1; j_call: TRBJ1-1; d_call: TRBD1; clone_size: few; cdr3_nt: TGCAGCGTAGCTCCGGGACAGATGAACACTGAAGCTTTCTTT; cdr3_aa: CSVAPGQMNTEAFF
v_call: TRBV2; j_call: TRBJ1-4; d_call: TRBD1; clone_size: -; cdr3_nt: TGTGCCAGCAGTTTCGTCCCGGGACAGGGGACTAATGAAAAACTGTTTTTT; cdr3_aa: CASSFVPGQGTNEKLFF
v_call: TRBV4-3; j_call: TRBJ2-3; d_call: TRBD2; clone_size: -; cdr3_nt: TGCGCCAGCAGCCCGAGCGTAGCGGGGGGGGCAGATACGCAGTATTTT; cdr3_aa: CASSPSVAGGADTQYF
v_call: TRBV19; j_call: TRBJ1-1; d_call: -; clone_size: -; cdr3_nt: TGTGCCAGTAGTAGCCGGGTACAGGGCACTGAAGCTTTCTTT; cdr3_aa: CASSSRVQGTEAFF
v_call: TRBV6-1; j_call: TRBJ1-6; d_call: -; clone_size: once; cdr3_nt: TGTGCCAGCAGTGACCCCTCTTCACCCCTCCACTTT; cdr3_aa: CASSDPSSPLHF
v_call: TRBV28; j_call: TRBJ1-5; d_call: -; clone_size: -; cdr3_nt: TGTGCCAGCAGTTCCATCTTCTACAATCAGCCCCAGCATTTT; cdr3_aa: CASSSIFYNQPQHF
v_call: TRBV21-1; j_call: TRBJ1-2; d_call: -; clone_size: -; cdr3_nt: TGTGCCAGCAGCTCCCGGGACAGTCAGGAGTATGGCTACACCTTC; cdr3_aa: CASSSRDSQEYGYTF
v_call: TRBV19; j_call: TRBJ2-7; d_call: TRBD1; clone_size: -; cdr3_nt: TGTGCCAGTAGTAACCGGGACAGGGGGGGCGAGCAGTACTTC; cdr3_aa: CASSNRDRGGEQYF
v_call: TRBV6-2/TRBV6-3; j_call: TRBJ1-6; d_call: -; clone_size: -; cdr3_nt: TGTGCCAGCAGTTACGCCGTAGATAATTCACCCCTCCACTTT; cdr3_aa: CASSYAVDNSPLHF
v_call: TRBV3-1/TRBV3-2; j_call: TRBJ1-6; d_call: -; clone_size: -; cdr3_nt: TGTGCCAGCAGTCCTTGGGGAGATTCACCCCTCCACTTT; cdr3_aa: CASSPWGDSPLHF
v_call: TRBV10-1; j_call: TRBJ2-3; d_call: -; clone_size: -; cdr3_nt: TGCGCCAGCAGTGAGTCTGGCACGCGCACAGATACGCAGTATTTT; cdr3_aa: CASSESGTRTDTQYF
v_call: TRBV27; j_call: TRBJ1-6; d_call: TRBD1; clone_size: -; cdr3_nt: TGTGCCAGCAGACCGAAGACAGGGGCCTATAATTCACCCCTCCACTTT; cdr3_aa: CASRPKTGAYNSPLHF
v_call: TRBV5-1; j_call: TRBJ2-5; d_call: -; clone_size: -; cdr3_nt: TGCGCCAGCACTCTGGACATAGAAGAGACCCAGTACTTC; cdr3_aa: CASTLDIEETQYF
v_call: TRBV6-6; j_call: TRBJ1-2; d_call: -; clone_size: -; cdr3_nt: TGTGCCAGCTGTTGGACCGGGACACCAATCGATTATGGCTACACCTTC; cdr3_aa: CASCWTGTPIDYGYTF
v_call: TRBV29-1; j_call: TRBJ1-2; d_call: TRBD1; clone_size: -; cdr3_nt: TGCAGCGCCCGGACAGGGAGCCATGGCTACACCTTC; cdr3_aa: CSARTGSHGYTF
v_call: TRBV6-5; j_call: TRBJ1-1; d_call: TRBD1; clone_size: few; cdr3_nt: TGTGCCAGCAGCCTTTGGGGACAGGGAGGGACTGAAGCTTTCTTT; cdr3_aa: CASSLWGQGGTEAFF
v_call: TRBV7-8; j_call: TRBJ2-2; d_call: TRBD2; clone_size: few; cdr3_nt: TGTGCCAGCAGCGAGCGGGGGGGCACCGGGGAGCTGTTTTTT; cdr3_aa: CASSERGGTGELFF
v_call: TRBV6-2/TRBV6-3; j_call: TRBJ1-1; d_call: TRBD1; clone_size: -; cdr3_nt: TGTGCCAGCAGCCTCGCGAGGGGGCGGACTGAAGCTTTCTTT; cdr3_aa: CASSLARGRTEAFF
v_call: TRBV5-4; j_call: TRBJ2-2; d_call: TRBD2; clone_size: -; cdr3_nt: TGTGCCAGCAGCTTGGGGGTACTAGCGGTAACGAACACCGGGGAGCTGTTTTTT; cdr3_aa: CASSLGVLAVTNTGELFF
v_call: TRBV6-5; j_call: TRBJ2-7; d_call: -; clone_size: -; cdr3_nt: TGTGCCAGCAGTTCCCCACCCAGGGGACGGTACGAGCAGTACTTC; cdr3_aa: CASSSPPRGRYEQYF
v_call: TRBV12-3/TRBV12-4; j_call: TRBJ2-7; d_call: -; clone_size: -; cdr3_nt: TGTGCCAGCAGTTTAGCGGGAGTCTACGAGCAGTACTTC; cdr3_aa: CASSLAGVYEQYF
v_call: TRBV24-1; j_call: TRBJ2-1; d_call: TRBD2; clone_size: once; cdr3_nt: TGTGCCACCAGTGACAATAGCGGGAGACGGGACAATGAGCAGTTCTTC; cdr3_aa: CATSDNSGRRDNEQFF
v_call: TRBV3-1/TRBV3-2; j_call: TRBJ1-1; d_call: -; clone_size: few; cdr3_nt: TGTGCCAGCAGCCAAGTGGACAGCCTTGGAGCTTTCTTT; cdr3_aa: CASSQVDSLGAFF
v_call: TRBV7-3; j_call: TRBJ1-2; d_call: -; clone_size: -; cdr3_nt: TGTGCCAGCAGCTTTGACAGCCGATCGCCCGGGGGCTACACCTTC; cdr3_aa: CASSFDSRSPGGYTF
v_call: TRBV18; j_call: TRBJ1-6; d_call: TRBD1; clone_size: -; cdr3_nt: TGTGCCAGCTCACCGGGACAGGGAAGCGATTCACCCCTCCACTTT; cdr3_aa: CASSPGQGSDSPLHF
v_call: TRBV19; j_call: TRBJ1-2; d_call: -; clone_size: -; cdr3_nt: TGTGCCAGTAGTCCCACCAACAACCCACAGGGCGGCTATGGCTACACCTTC; cdr3_aa: CASSPTNNPQGGYGYTF